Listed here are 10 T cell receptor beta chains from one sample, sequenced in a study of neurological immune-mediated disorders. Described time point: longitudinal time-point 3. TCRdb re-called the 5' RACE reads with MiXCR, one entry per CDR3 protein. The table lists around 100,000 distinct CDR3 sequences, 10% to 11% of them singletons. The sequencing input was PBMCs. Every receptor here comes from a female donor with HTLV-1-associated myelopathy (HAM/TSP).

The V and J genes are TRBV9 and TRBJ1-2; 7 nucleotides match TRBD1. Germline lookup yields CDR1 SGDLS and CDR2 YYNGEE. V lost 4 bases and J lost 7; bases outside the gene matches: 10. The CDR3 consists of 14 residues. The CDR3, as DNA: TGTGCCAGCAGCTCATCAGGGGGACGTTCTGGCTACACCTTC. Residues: CASSSSGGRSGYTF.

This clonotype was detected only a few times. The CDR3 spells CASSVTGTTYGYTF. CDR3 coding DNA: TGTGCCAGCAGCGTAACCGGGACAACGTATGGCTACACCTTC. The chain employs TRBV2 and TRBJ1-2; tentatively, D is TRBD1 (6 bases). With 6 bases removed from V and 5 bases from J, the gap between germline ends came to 16 bases. CDR1 is SNHLY, CDR2 FYNNEI, per germline. The CDR3 totals 14 residues.

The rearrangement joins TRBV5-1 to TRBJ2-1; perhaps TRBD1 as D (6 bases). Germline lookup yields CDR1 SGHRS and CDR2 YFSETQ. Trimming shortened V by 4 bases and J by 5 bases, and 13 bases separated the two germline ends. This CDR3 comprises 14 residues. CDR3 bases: TGCGCCAGCAGCCCTACAGGGAGTAACAATGAGCAGTTCTTC. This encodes CASSPTGSNNEQFF.

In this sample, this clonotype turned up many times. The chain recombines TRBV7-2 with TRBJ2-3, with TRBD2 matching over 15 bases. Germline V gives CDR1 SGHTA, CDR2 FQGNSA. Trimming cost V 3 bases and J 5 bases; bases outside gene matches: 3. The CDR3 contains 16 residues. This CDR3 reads CASSLGLAGGGDTQYF. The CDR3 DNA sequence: TGTGCCAGCAGCTTGGGACTAGCGGGGGGCGGAGATACGCAGTATTTT.

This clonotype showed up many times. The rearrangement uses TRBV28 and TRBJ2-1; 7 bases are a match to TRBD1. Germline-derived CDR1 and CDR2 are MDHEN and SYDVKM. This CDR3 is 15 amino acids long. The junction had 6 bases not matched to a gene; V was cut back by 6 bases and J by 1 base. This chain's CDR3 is CASSVDRDSYNEQFF. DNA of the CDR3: TGTGCCAGCAGCGTTGACAGGGATTCCTACAATGAGCAGTTCTTC.

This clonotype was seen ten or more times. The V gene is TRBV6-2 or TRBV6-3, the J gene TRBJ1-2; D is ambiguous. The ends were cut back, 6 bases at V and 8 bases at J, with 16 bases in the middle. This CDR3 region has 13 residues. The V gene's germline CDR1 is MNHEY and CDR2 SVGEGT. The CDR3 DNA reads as TGTGCCAGCAGACCCGGGCCCACGCGCGGCTACACCTTC. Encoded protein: CASRPGPTRGYTF.

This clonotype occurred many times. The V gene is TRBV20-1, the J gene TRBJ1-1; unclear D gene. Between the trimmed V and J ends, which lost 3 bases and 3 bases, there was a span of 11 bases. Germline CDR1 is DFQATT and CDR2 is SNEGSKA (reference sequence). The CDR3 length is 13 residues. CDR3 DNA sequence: TGCAGTGCTAGCCGAGGCCGGCACACTGAAGCTTTCTTT. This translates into CSASRGRHTEAFF.

CDR3 protein: CASSYRQGHSGELFF. The CDR3 bases are TGTGCCAGCAGCTATCGACAGGGGCACTCCGGGGAGCTGTTTTTT. The chain carries TRBV7-2 and TRBJ2-2, with 8 bases identical to TRBD1. The germline V gene encodes CDR1 SGHTA and CDR2 FQGNSA. V was clipped by 4 bases and J by 6 bases; unmatched bases: 7. This CDR3 comprises 15 residues.

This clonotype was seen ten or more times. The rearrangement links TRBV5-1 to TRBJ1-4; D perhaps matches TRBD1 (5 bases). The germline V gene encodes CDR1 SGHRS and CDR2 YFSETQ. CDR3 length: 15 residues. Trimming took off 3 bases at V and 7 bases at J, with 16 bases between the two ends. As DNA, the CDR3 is TGCGCCAGCAGCTCTCTGGGGGACCTTTCTGAAAAACTGTTTTTT. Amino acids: CASSSLGDLSEKLFF. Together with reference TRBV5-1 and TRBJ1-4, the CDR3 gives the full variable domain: KAGVTQTPRYLIKTRGQQVTLSCSPISGHRSVSWYQQTPGQGLQFLFEYFSETQRNKGNFPGRFSGRQFSNSRSEMNVSTLELGDSALYLCASSSLGDLSEKLFFGSGTQLSVL.

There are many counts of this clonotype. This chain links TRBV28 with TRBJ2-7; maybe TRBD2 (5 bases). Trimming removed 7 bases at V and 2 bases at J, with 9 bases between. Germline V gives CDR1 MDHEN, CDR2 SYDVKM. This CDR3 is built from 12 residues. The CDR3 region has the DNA TGTGCCAGCACCCGAGGGACCTACGAGCAGTACTTC. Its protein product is CASTRGTYEQYF. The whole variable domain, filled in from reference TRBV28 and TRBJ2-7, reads DVKVTQSSRYLVKRTGEKVFLECVQDMDHENMFWYRQDPGLGLRLIYFSYDVKMKEKGDIPEGYSVSREKKERFSLILESASTNQTSMYLCASTRGTYEQYFGPGTRLTVT.